One sample yielded the 8 T cell receptor beta chains listed below, sequenced in a study of T cell repertoires in cytomegalovirus infection. Using its own MiXCR run on the reads, TCRdb lists one record per CDR3 protein. This sample has about 740,000 distinct CDR3 sequences, with about a third found just once. The sample comprised PBMCs. All receptors derive from a human donor in good health (CMV status not recorded). Some clones in this sample may be carry-over from other donors' samples.

This sequence joins TRBV12-3 or TRBV12-4 and TRBJ1-6, with D hard to call. The V gene lost 0 bases and the J gene lost 9 bases, with 6 bases spanning the gap. The CDR3 has 13 amino acids. CDR3 DNA sequence: TGTGCCAGCAGTTTAGCCCCGGGTTCACCCCTCCACTTT. It yields the protein CASSLAPGSPLHF.

The CDR3 region has the DNA TGTGCCAGCGGACCCGGGACAGCCTATGGCTACACCTTC. Translating gives CASGPGTAYGYTF. V is TRBV7-9 and J is TRBJ1-2; 7 positions match TRBD1. Losses at the gene ends were 8 bases for V and 4 bases for J; bases not matched to a gene: 7. Germline CDR1 is SEHNR and CDR2 is FQNEAQ (reference sequence). The CDR3 spans 13 residues.

The V and J genes are TRBV2 and TRBJ2-5, with no clear D. The V gene lost 7 bases and the J gene lost 5 bases, with 11 bases spanning the gap. The CDR3 contains 12 residues. Germline V CDR1 and CDR2: SNHLY, FYNNEI. The CDR3 loop is CASKQLGETQYF. The CDR3 DNA reads TGTGCCAGCAAACAGCTGGGGGAGACCCAGTACTTC.

The chain uses TRBV29-1 and TRBJ2-7; 14 bases map to TRBD2. This CDR3 has 17 residues. V trimming: 6 bases; J trimming: 0 bases; junction bases outside the gene matches: 10. Germline values: CDR1 SQVTM, CDR2 ANQGSEA. The CDR3: CSVFGLAGGLSSYEQYF. The CDR3 coding sequence is TGCAGCGTCTTCGGACTAGCGGGAGGTCTCAGCTCCTACGAGCAGTACTTC.

This clonotype came up a few times. The V call is TRBV28, the J call TRBJ1-5; the D gene is possibly TRBD1 (6 bases). Germline assignment: CDR1 MDHEN and CDR2 SYDVKM. Trimming stripped 10 bases from V and 9 bases from J, with 19 bases between. The CDR3 extends over 13 amino acids. CDR3 DNA: TGTGCCACCCATTGGGGGGCGGGAGGGCCCCAGCATTTT. This sequence encodes CATHWGAGGPQHF.

This clonotype was counted only a few times. The CDR3: CASSSMKGDSNEKLFF. In nucleotides, the CDR3 is TGCGCCAGCAGCTCGATGAAAGGAGATTCCAATGAAAAACTGTTTTTT. The chain carries TRBV5-1 and TRBJ1-4; D is ambiguous. The length of the CDR3 is 16 residues. The germline gives CDR1 SGHRS, CDR2 YFSETQ. V gave up 3 bases and J gave up 5 bases, with 17 bases separating them.

This clonotype was counted between two and nine times. The chain recombines TRBV28 with TRBJ2-7; 11 bases are a match to TRBD1. CDR1 and CDR2 from the germline V gene are MDHEN and SYDVKM. V dropped 3 bases and J dropped 4; count of bases not matched to a gene: 8. There are 16 residues in the CDR3. In DNA form, the CDR3 reads TGTGCCAGCAGTTTTCCCCCCGGGACAGGGGGTTACGAGCAGTACTTC. Translation: CASSFPPGTGGYEQYF.

The chain combines TRBV20-1 with TRBJ2-3; 8 positions agree with TRBD2. Germline lookup yields CDR1 DFQATT and CDR2 SNEGSKA (reference sequence). V dropped 5 bases and J dropped 5; count of bases not matched to a gene: 6. The CDR3 is 13 amino acids. CDR3 bases: TGCAGTGCTTCTCGGACTAGCCGAGATACGCAGTATTTT. It yields the protein CSASRTSRDTQYF.